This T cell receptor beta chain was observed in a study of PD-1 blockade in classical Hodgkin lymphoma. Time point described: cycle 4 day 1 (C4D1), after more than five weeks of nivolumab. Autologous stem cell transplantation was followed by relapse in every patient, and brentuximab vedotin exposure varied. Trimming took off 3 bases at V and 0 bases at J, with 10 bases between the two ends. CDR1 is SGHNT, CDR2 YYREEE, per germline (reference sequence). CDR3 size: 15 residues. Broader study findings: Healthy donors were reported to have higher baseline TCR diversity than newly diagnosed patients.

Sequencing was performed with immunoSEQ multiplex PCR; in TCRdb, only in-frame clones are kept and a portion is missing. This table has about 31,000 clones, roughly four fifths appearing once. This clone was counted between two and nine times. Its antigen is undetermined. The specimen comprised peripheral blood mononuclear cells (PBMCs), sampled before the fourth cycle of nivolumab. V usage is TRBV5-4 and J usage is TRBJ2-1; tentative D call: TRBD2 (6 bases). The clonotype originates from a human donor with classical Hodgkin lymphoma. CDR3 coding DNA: TGTGCCAGCAGCTCCGGAGGGAGCTCCTACAATGAGCAGTTCTTC. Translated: CASSSGGSSYNEQFF.